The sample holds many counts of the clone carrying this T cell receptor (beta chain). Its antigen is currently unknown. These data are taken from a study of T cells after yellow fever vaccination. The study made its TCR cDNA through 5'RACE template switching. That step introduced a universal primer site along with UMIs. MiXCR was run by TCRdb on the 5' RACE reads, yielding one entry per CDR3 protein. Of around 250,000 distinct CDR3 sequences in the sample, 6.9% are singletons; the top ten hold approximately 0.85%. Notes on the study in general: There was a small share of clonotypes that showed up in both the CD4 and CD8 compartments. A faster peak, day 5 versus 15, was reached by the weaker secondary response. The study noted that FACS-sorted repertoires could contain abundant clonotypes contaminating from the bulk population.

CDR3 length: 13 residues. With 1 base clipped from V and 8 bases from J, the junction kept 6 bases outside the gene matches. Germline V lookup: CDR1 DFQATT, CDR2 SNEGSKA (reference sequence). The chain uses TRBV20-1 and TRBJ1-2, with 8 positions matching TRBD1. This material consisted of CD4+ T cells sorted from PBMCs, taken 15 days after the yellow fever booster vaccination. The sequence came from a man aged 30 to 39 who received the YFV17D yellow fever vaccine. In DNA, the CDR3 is TGCAGTGCTAGAGTCCGGGGGACAGGAGGCTACACCTTC. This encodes CSARVRGTGGYTF.